A selection of T cell receptor beta chains follows, all from one sample in a study of blood T cell repertoires in COVID-19. Sequencing used immunoSEQ multiplex PCR; TCRdb keeps in-frame clones, though not all of them. This table has about 230,000 clones, 84% appearing once. The sequencing sample was made of peripheral blood. The receptors here all came from a woman in her 40s who had recovered from COVID-19. Each CDR3 is given with its conserved first and last residue. The order of the fields is CDR3 DNA, CDR3 protein, CDR3 length, D gene, J gene, V gene, clone size. A D gene is named only where the DNA matches it firmly. The listing skips clone size in some rows; elsewhere it reads once, few, many or a size class.

DNA: TGTGCCAGCAGCGTAGCCGGGGGGTCCACTGAAGCTTTCTTT; CDR3: CASSVAGGSTEAFF; length: 14; D: .; J: TRBJ1-1; V: TRBV9; size: .
DNA: TGTGCCAGCAGCTTAGCACAGAAGTACGAGCAGTACTTC; CDR3: CASSLAQKYEQYF; length: 13; D: .; J: TRBJ2-7; V: TRBV7-2; size: .
DNA: TGCGCCAGCAGCTTGGCCGGGGAGGTCCAAGAGACCCAGTACTTC; CDR3: CASSLAGEVQETQYF; length: 15; D: .; J: TRBJ2-5; V: TRBV5-1; size: .
DNA: TGTGCCTGGAGTAGCCCGCTCGGGCCCCAGCATTTT; CDR3: CAWSSPLGPQHF; length: 12; D: .; J: TRBJ1-5; V: TRBV30; size: .
DNA: TGTGCCAGCAGTGGTGGGACAGGGGTCCATGAGCAGTTCTTC; CDR3: CASSGGTGVHEQFF; length: 14; D: TRBD1; J: TRBJ2-1; V: TRBV27; size: .
DNA: TGTGCCAGCAGCGCTACTAGCGGGCAAGAGACCCAGTACTTC; CDR3: CASSATSGQETQYF; length: 14; D: TRBD2; J: TRBJ2-5; V: TRBV9; size: few
DNA: TGTGCCAGCAGCCCAAGGACAGTGAACTCTGGAAACACCATATATTTT; CDR3: CASSPRTVNSGNTIYF; length: 16; D: .; J: TRBJ1-3; V: TRBV7-8; size: once
DNA: TGTGCCAGCATGAGGATAACCACGGATACGCAGTATTTT; CDR3: CASMRITTDTQYF; length: 13; D: .; J: TRBJ2-3; V: TRBV2; size: .
DNA: TGCGCCAGCAGTCCTGATCAGGGGGCTGGAGGCTACACCTTC; CDR3: CASSPDQGAGGYTF; length: 14; D: TRBD1; J: TRBJ1-2; V: TRBV23-1; size: .
DNA: TGTGCCAGCACAGATCGTGGAGGGAACACTGAAGCTTTCTTT; CDR3: CASTDRGGNTEAFF; length: 14; D: .; J: TRBJ1-1; V: TRBV6-5; size: .
DNA: TGTGCCAGTAGTATAGCTCAGGGTATTGACTACACCTTC; CDR3: CASSIAQGIDYTF; length: 13; D: .; J: TRBJ1-2; V: TRBV19; size: few
DNA: TGTGCCAGCATCGGAAGCGGCAGGGGGTACGGTAAGCAGTTCTTC; CDR3: CASIGSGRGYGKQFF; length: 15; D: TRBD1; J: TRBJ2-1; V: TRBV27; size: .
DNA: TGTGCCAGTAGAAAAGAGAGGGAAATCAATCAGCCCCAGCATTTT; CDR3: CASRKEREINQPQHF; length: 15; D: .; J: TRBJ1-5; V: TRBV19; size: .
DNA: TGTGCCAGCAAACACCGGGGTGAAGCTTTCTTT; CDR3: CASKHRGEAFF; length: 11; D: .; J: TRBJ1-1; V: TRBV5-4; size: .
DNA: TGTGCCAGCAGTTCCGGACAGCAATCTCAGCCCCAGCATTTT; CDR3: CASSSGQQSQPQHF; length: 14; D: .; J: TRBJ1-5; V: TRBV28; size: .
DNA: TGTGCCAGCAGTGGAGCGTGGGGGCATGAGGACATTCAGTACTTC; CDR3: CASSGAWGHEDIQYF; length: 15; D: .; J: TRBJ2-4; V: TRBV2; size: .
DNA: TGTGCCAGCAGCCAAGATCGCCCCACTAGCGGGGGGAACACAGATACGCAGTATTTT; CDR3: CASSQDRPTSGGNTDTQYF; length: 19; D: TRBD2; J: TRBJ2-3; V: TRBV4-2; size: .
DNA: TGTGCCACCCAGGCGGGCGGGGGGGGCCGCACAGATACGCAGTATTTT; CDR3: CATQAGGGGRTDTQYF; length: 16; D: TRBD2; J: TRBJ2-3; V: TRBV5-4; size: .
DNA: TGTGCCAGCAGCTTGAGAACCTATGGACTGTTTCCGAACTATGGCTACACCTTC; CDR3: CASSLRTYGLFPNYGYTF; length: 18; D: .; J: TRBJ1-2; V: TRBV5-4; size: few
DNA: TGTGCCAGCAGTGATACGGGTCGAGCTGAAGCTTTCTTT; CDR3: CASSDTGRAEAFF; length: 13; D: .; J: TRBJ1-1; V: TRBV6-4; size: .
DNA: TGCGCCAGCAGCTTCAAACCGGGACAGGGATCCTACGAGCAGTACTTC; CDR3: CASSFKPGQGSYEQYF; length: 16; D: TRBD1; J: TRBJ2-7; V: TRBV5-1; size: .
DNA: TGTGCCATCGCACCGCAAACATTGCCGGGCCCGGGAGCAGGGAAAATAAGCAATCAGCCCCAGCATTTT; CDR3: CAIAPQTLPGPGAGKISNQPQHF; length: 23; D: .; J: TRBJ1-5; V: TRBV10-3; size: .
DNA: TGTGCCAGCACCTCCGGTTTCCAAGAGACCCAGTACTTC; CDR3: CASTSGFQETQYF; length: 13; D: .; J: TRBJ2-5; V: TRBV7-2; size: .
DNA: TGTGCCAGCAGCAATGAACCAGGGTTAAACTCCTACAATGAGCAGTTCTTC; CDR3: CASSNEPGLNSYNEQFF; length: 17; D: .; J: TRBJ2-1; V: TRBV13; size: .
DNA: TGTGCCAGCAAAACAGGGGGGATCCAGCCCCAGCATTTT; CDR3: CASKTGGIQPQHF; length: 13; D: TRBD1; J: TRBJ1-5; V: TRBV28; size: .
DNA: TGTGCCAGCAGCCCAATGGACAGGGGGCTTTCACCCCTCCACTTT; CDR3: CASSPMDRGLSPLHF; length: 15; D: TRBD1; J: TRBJ1-6; V: TRBV7-9; size: .
DNA: TGTGCCAGCTCACCTCGGACAGGGTCTTCCTACGAGCAGTACTTC; CDR3: CASSPRTGSSYEQYF; length: 15; D: TRBD1; J: TRBJ2-7; V: TRBV18; size: .
DNA: TGTGCCAGCAGCTTAGCAGGGAGCTTTGGCAATCAGCCCCAGCATTTT; CDR3: CASSLAGSFGNQPQHF; length: 16; D: .; J: TRBJ1-5; V: TRBV7-2; size: .
DNA: TGTGCCATCTCTGGCCCTCTAGCGGGGATTGATGAGACCCAGTACTTC; CDR3: CAISGPLAGIDETQYF; length: 16; D: TRBD2; J: TRBJ2-5; V: TRBV10-3; size: .